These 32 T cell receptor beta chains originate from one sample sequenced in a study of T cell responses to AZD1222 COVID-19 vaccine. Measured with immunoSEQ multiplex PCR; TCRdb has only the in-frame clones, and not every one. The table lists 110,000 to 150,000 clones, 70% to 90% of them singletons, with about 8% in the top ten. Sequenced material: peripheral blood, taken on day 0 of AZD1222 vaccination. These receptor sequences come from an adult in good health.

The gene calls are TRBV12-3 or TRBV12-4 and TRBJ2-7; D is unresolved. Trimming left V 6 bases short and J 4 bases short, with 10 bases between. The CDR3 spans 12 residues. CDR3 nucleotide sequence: TGTGCCAGCAGCCCCCTACCATACGAGCAGTACTTC. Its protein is CASSPLPYEQYF.

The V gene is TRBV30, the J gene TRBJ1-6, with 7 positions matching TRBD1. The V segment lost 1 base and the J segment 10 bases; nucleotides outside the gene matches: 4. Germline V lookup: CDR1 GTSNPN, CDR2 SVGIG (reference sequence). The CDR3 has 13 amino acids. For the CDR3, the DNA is TGTGCCTGGAGTGAGGCAGGGGGATCACCCCTCCACTTT. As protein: CAWSEAGGSPLHF.

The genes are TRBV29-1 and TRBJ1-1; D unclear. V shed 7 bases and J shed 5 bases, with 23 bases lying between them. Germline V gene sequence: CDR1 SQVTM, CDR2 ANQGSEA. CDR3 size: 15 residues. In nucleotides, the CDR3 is TGCAGCGCCGGCACTCGTTGGGTGGCGGAAACTGAAGCTTTCTTT. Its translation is CSAGTRWVAETEAFF.

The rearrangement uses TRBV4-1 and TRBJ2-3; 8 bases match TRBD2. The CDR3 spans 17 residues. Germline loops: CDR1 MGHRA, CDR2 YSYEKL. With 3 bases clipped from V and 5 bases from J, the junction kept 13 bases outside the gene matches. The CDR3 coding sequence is TGCGCCAGCAGCCACCCGGGACTAGGGAGTGGTGGAGATACGCAGTATTTT. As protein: CASSHPGLGSGGDTQYF.

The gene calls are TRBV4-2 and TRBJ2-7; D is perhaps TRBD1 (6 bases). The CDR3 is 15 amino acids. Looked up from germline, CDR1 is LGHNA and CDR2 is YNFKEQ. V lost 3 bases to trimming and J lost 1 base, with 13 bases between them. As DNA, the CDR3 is TGTGCCAGCAGCCACCCAATGACAGGATCCTACGAGCAGTACTTC. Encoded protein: CASSHPMTGSYEQYF.

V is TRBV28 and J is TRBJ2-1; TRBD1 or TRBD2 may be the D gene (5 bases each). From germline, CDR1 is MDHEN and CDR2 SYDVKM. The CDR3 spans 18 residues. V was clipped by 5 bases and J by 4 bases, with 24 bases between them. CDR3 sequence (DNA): TGTGCCAGCAGTACACTGACCCCCCCCGGGGCAGGATACAATGAGCAGTTCTTC. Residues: CASSTLTPPGAGYNEQFF.

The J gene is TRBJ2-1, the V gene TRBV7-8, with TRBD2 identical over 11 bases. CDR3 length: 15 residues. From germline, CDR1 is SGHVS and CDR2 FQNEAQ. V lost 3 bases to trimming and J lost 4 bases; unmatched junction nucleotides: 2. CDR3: CASSLGLAAYNEQFF. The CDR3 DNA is TGTGCCAGCAGCTTGGGACTAGCGGCTTACAATGAGCAGTTCTTC.

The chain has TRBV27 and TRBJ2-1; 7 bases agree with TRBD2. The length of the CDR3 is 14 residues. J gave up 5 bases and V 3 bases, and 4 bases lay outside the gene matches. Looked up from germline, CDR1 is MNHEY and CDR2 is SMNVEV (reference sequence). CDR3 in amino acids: CASSFGGSHNEQFF. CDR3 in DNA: TGTGCCAGCAGTTTCGGGGGGAGCCACAATGAGCAGTTCTTC.

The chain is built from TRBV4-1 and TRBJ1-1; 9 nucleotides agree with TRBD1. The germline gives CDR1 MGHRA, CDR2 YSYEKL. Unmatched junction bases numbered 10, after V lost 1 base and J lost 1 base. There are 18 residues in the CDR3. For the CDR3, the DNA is TGCGCCAGCAGCCAAGTATACAGGGGGCGCCGGGAGAACACTGAAGCTTTCTTT. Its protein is CASSQVYRGRRENTEAFF.

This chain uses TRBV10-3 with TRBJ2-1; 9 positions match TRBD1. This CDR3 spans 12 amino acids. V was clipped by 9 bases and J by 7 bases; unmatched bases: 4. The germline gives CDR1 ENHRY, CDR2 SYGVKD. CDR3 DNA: TGTGCCATAAGGACAGGGGAAAATGAGCAGTTCTTC. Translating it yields CAIRTGENEQFF.

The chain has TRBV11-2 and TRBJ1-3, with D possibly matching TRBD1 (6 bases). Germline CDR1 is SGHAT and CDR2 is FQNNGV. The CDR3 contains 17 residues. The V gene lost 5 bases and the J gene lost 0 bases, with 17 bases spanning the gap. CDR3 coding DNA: TGTGCCAGCAGCCCGAGGGGGGGCCGGGGCTCTGGAAACACCATATATTTT. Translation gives CASSPRGGRGSGNTIYF.

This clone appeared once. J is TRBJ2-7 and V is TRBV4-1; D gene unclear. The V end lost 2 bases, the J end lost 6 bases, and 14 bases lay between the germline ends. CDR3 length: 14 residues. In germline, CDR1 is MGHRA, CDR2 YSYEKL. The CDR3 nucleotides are TGCGCCAGCAGCCAATTCCTAGAGATATCCGAGCAGTACTTC. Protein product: CASSQFLEISEQYF.

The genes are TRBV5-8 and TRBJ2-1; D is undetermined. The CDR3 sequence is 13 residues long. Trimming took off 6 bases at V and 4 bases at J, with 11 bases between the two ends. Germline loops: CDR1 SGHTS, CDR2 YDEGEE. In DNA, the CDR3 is TGTGCCAGCAACCTGGCGGTATACAATGAGCAGTTCTTC. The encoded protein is CASNLAVYNEQFF.

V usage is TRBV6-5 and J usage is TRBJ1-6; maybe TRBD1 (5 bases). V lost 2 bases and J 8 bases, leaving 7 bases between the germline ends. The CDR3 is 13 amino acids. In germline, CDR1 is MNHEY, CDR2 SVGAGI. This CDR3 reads CASSYVGDSPLHF. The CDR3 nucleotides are TGTGCCAGCAGTTACGTGGGGGATTCACCCCTCCACTTT.

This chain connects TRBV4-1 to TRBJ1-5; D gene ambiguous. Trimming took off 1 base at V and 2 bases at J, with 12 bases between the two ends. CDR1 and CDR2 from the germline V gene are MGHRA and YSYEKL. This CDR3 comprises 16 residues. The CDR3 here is CASSQAPFRGNQPQHF. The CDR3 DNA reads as TGCGCCAGCAGCCAAGCCCCATTCCGGGGCAATCAGCCCCAGCATTTT.

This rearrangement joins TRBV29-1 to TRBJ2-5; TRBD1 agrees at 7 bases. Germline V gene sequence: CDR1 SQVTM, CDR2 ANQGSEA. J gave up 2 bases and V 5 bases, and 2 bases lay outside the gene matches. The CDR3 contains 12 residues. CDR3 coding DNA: TGCAGCGTTAAGGGACAGCAAGAGACCCAGTACTTC. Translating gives CSVKGQQETQYF. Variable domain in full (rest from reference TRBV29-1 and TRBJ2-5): SAVISQKPSRDICQRGTSLTIQCQVDSQVTMMFWYRQQPGQSLTLIATANQGSEATYESGFVIDKFPISRPNLTFSTLTVSNMSPEDSSIYLCSVKGQQETQYFGPGTRLLVL.

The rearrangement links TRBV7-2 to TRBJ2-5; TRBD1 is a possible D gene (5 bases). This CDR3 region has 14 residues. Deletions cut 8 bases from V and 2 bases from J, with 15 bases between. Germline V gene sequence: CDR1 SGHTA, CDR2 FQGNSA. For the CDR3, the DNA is TGTGCCAGCGGCCCAGGGCCGGCACAAGAGACCCAGTACTTC. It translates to CASGPGPAQETQYF.

This CDR3 is CASSLTGGGNEKLFF. CDR3 DNA sequence: TGCGCCAGCAGCCTCACAGGGGGTGGTAATGAAAAACTGTTTTTT. V and J are TRBV5-1 and TRBJ1-4, with TRBD1 matching 8 bases. CDR3 length: 15 residues. Germline V gene data show CDR1 as SGHRS and CDR2 as YFSETQ. V lost 4 bases to trimming and J lost 4 bases; unmatched junction nucleotides: 6.

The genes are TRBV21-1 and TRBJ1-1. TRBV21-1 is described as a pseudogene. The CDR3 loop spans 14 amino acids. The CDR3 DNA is TGTGCCAGCAGCAAAGCGATGGAAAGGGCTGAAGCTTTCTTT. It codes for CASSKAMERAEAFF.

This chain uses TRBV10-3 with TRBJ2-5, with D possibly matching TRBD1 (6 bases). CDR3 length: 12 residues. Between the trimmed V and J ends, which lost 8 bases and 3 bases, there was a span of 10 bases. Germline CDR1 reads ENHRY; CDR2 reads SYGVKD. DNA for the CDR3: TGTGCCATCCGGACAGCCGAAGAGACCCAGTACTTC. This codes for CAIRTAEETQYF.

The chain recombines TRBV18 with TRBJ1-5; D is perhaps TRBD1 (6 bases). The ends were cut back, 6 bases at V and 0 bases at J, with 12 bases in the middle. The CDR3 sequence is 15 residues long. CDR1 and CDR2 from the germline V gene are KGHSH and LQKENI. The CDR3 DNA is TGTGCCAGCTCCCTGACAGGTTATAGCAATCAGCCCCAGCATTTT. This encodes CASSLTGYSNQPQHF.

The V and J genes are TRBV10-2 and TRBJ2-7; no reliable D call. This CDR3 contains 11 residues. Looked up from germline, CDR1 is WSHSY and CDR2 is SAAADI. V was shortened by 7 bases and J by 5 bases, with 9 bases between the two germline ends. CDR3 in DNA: TGCGCCAGCATGGAGTTACACGAGCAGTACTTC. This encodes CASMELHEQYF.

Here the CDR3 reads CASSFDSSSYNSPLHF. CDR3 sequence (DNA): TGTGCCAGCAGTTTTGACAGCAGCTCCTATAATTCACCCCTCCACTTT. The gene calls are TRBV11-2 and TRBJ1-6; TRBD1 might be the D (5 bases). The CDR3 is 16 amino acids. The V end was cut by 6 bases, the J end by 0 bases, with 12 bases between. Germline assignment: CDR1 SGHAT and CDR2 FQNNGV.

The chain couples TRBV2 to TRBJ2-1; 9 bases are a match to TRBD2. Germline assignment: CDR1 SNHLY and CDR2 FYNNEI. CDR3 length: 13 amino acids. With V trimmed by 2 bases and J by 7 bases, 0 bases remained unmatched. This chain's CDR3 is CASSETSGNEQFF. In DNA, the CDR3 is TGTGCCAGCAGTGAAACTAGCGGGAATGAGCAGTTCTTC.

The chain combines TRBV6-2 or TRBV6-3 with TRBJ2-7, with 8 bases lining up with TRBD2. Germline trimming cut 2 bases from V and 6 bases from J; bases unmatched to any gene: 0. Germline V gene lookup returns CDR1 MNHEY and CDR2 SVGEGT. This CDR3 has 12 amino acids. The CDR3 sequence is CASSYREGEQYF. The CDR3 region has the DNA TGTGCCAGCAGTTACCGGGAGGGCGAGCAGTACTTC.

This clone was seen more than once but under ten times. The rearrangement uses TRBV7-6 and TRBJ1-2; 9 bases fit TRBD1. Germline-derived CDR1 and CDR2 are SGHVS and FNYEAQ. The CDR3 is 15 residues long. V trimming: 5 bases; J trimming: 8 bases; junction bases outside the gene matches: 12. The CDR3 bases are TGTGCCAGCAGCCCCCTGGGGGACAGGGTAGTAGGCTACACCTTC. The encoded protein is CASSPLGDRVVGYTF.

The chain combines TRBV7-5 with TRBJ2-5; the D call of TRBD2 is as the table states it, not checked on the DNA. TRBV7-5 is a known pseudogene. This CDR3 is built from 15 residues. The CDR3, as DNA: TGTGCCAGAAGCCAACTAGCGGGGGGGCGAGAGACCCAGTACTTC. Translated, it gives CARSQLAGGRETQYF.

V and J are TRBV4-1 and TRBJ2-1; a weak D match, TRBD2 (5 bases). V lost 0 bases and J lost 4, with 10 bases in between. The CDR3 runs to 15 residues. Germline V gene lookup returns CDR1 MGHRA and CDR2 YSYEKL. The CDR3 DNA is TGCGCCAGCAGCCAAGAGGGAAGGGAGTACAATGAGCAGTTCTTC. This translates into CASSQEGREYNEQFF.

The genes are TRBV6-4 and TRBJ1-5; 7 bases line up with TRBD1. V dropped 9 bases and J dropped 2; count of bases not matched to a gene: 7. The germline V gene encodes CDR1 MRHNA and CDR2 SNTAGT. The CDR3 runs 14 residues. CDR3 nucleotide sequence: TGTGCCAGTTCACAGGGGAAAGGCAATCAGCCCCAGCATTTT. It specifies CASSQGKGNQPQHF.

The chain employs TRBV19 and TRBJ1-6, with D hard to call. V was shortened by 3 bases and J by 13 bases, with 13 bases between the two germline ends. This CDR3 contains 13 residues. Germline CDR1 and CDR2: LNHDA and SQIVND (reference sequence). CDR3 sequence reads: CASSITAGTPLHF. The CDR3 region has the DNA TGTGCCAGTAGTATTACGGCGGGTACGCCCCTCCACTTT.

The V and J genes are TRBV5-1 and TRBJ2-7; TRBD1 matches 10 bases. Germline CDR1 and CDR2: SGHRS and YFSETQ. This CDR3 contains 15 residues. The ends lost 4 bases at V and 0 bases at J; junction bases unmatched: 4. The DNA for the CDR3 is TGCGCCAGCAGCGTAGGGACAGGGGACTCCTACGAGCAGTACTTC. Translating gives CASSVGTGDSYEQYF.

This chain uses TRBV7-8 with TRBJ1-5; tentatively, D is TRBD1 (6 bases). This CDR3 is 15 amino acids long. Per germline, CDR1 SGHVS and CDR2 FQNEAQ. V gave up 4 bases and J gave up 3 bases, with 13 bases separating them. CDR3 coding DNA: TGTGCCAGCAGCTCCCTACAGGGATTCAATCAGCCCCAGCATTTT. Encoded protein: CASSSLQGFNQPQHF.